This T cell receptor (beta chain) was captured in a study of T cell responses to AZD1222 COVID-19 vaccine. Study context: Doses given second, at about 4 or about 12 weeks, were pooled. Findings and caveats of the study: Spike-specific TCR repertoires showed rising breadth and depth after two AZD1222 doses. Reportedly, nearly half of unique spike TCRs recognized epitopes outside B.1.351/B.1.1.7 mutations. Along spike, vaccine-associated CD4 TCRs were found throughout, with dominance at 160-218 and 743-854.

V lost 5 bases to trimming and J lost 2 bases, with 11 bases between them. The germline CDR1 and CDR2 sequences are MNHEY and SMNVEV (reference sequence). The CDR3 is made up of 14 amino acids. The data were produced by immunoSEQ multiplex PCR, yet TCRdb's version contains in-frame clones alone and is incomplete. Among about 160,000 clones listed, 88% were seen once. Remarks on this clone: The antigen is not known.

The source of this sequence is an adult in good health. The specimen comprised peripheral blood, sampled on day 0 of AZD1222 vaccination. This sequence joins TRBV27 and TRBJ2-3; D may be TRBD2 (5 bases). The CDR3 DNA follows: TGTGCCAGCAGTCCCCGGACTTCCACAGATACGCAGTATTTT. Protein sequence: CASSPRTSTDTQYF.